This T cell receptor beta chain was profiled in a study of blood T cell repertoires in COVID-19. The CDR3 extends over 16 amino acids. Germline V gives CDR1 KGHDR, CDR2 SFDVKD. Trimming shortened V by 4 bases and J by 1 base, and 14 bases separated the two germline ends. The data were produced by immunoSEQ multiplex PCR, yet TCRdb's version contains in-frame clones alone and is incomplete. The data hold 70,000 to 95,000 clones, with roughly 90% observed a single time. The clonotype originates from a man in his fifties or sixties with COVID-19, enrolled during active disease. The chain combines TRBV24-1 with TRBJ2-3; perhaps TRBD1 as D (7 bases). The sequencing sample was made of peripheral blood. CDR3 sequence: CATSDPGGSGTDTQYF. The DNA for the CDR3 is TGTGCCACCAGTGACCCAGGGGGGAGCGGCACAGATACGCAGTATTTT.